The 30 T cell receptor beta chains presented below share a single source sample, sequenced in a study of shared clonotypes between healthy human individuals. Method: immunoSEQ multiplex PCR; TCRdb's copy keeps in-frame clones and lacks some. The sample includes millions of clones, around 90% of them seen just once. The sequenced sample consisted of naive CD4+ T cells sorted from blood. Subset given: CD45RA+ positively selected. The receptors shown here come from a man aged 18 to 35 in good health.

In regard to this clone: The identical CDR3 is also encoded by other nucleotide sequences in the sample. The chain couples TRBV18 to TRBJ2-3; D is uncertain. Trimming cost V 2 bases and J 5 bases, with 5 bases left between them. Germline CDR1 reads KGHSH; CDR2 reads LQKENI. This CDR3 region has 12 residues. Here the CDR3 reads CASSPSGDTQYF. In DNA, the CDR3 is TGTGCCAGCTCACCATCAGGAGATACGCAGTATTTT.

This clone was observed once. CDR3 coding DNA: TGCGCCAGCAGCCCGGGACAGGGGGCGCAGGGTAATGAAAAACTGTTTTTT. Protein product: CASSPGQGAQGNEKLFF. The genes are TRBV5-1 and TRBJ1-4; 12 positions agree with TRBD1. CDR1 is SGHRS and CDR2 is YFSETQ in the germline V gene. The CDR3 sequence is 17 residues long. With 4 bases clipped from V and 4 bases from J, the junction kept 8 bases outside the gene matches.

The J gene is TRBJ2-1, the V gene TRBV6-1; D uncertain. The CDR3 consists of 12 residues. V lost 4 bases and J lost 10, with 11 bases in between. Germline CDR1 is MNHNS and CDR2 is SASEGT. In DNA, the CDR3 is TGTGCCAGCAGTGCCCCTGGATGGGAGCAGTTCTTC. Its translation is CASSAPGWEQFF.

This clone was found once. The chain uses TRBV7-2 and TRBJ2-2; 7 bases fit TRBD1. The CDR3 has 14 amino acids. Germline V gene sequence: CDR1 SGHTA, CDR2 FQGNSA. Unmatched junction bases numbered 4, after V lost 5 bases and J lost 4 bases. Written as DNA, the CDR3 is TGTGCCAGCAGCAAGGGACAGCTCACCGGGGAGCTGTTTTTT. It specifies CASSKGQLTGELFF.

The V and J genes are TRBV28 and TRBJ1-5; no clear D. Trimming took off 4 bases at V and 4 bases at J, with 11 bases between the two ends. The CDR3 has 14 amino acids. CDR1 and CDR2 from the germline V gene are MDHEN and SYDVKM. The DNA for the CDR3 is TGTGCCAGCAGTTCTTGGGGAAGGAATCAGCCCCAGCATTTT. It codes for CASSSWGRNQPQHF.

The V call is TRBV28, the J call TRBJ1-1; the D is unclear. This CDR3 has 12 amino acids. Germline loops: CDR1 MDHEN, CDR2 SYDVKM. Trimming cost V 7 bases and J 4 bases, with 10 bases left between them. The CDR3 nucleotides are TGTGCCAGCACGGTTGTGAGCACTGAAGCTTTCTTT. Protein: CASTVVSTEAFF. Drawing the rest from reference TRBV28 and TRBJ1-1, the complete variable domain is DVKVTQSSRYLVKRTGEKVFLECVQDMDHENMFWYRQDPGLGLRLIYFSYDVKMKEKGDIPEGYSVSREKKERFSLILESASTNQTSMYLCASTVVSTEAFFGQGTRLTVV.

Only a few counts were recorded for this clone. This rearrangement joins TRBV7-9 to TRBJ1-6; D not resolved. In germline, CDR1 is SEHNR, CDR2 FQNEAQ (reference sequence). This CDR3 contains 14 residues. V dropped 7 bases and J dropped 4 bases, with 11 bases sitting between them. The CDR3 nucleotides read TGTGCCAGCACCCGACGGGATTATAATTCACCCCTCCACTTT. Translation gives CASTRRDYNSPLHF.

DNA of the CDR3: TGTGCCAGCAGCCGGATCTCCGGACAGGGGGCCTCCGGGGGTCCCCAGCATTTT. It is translated as CASSRISGQGASGGPQHF. The genes are TRBV27 and TRBJ1-5, with TRBD1 matching over 11 bases. Trimming took 6 bases from V and 10 from J; bases not matched to a gene: 20. This CDR3 spans 18 amino acids. Looked up from germline, CDR1 is MNHEY and CDR2 is SMNVEV (reference sequence).

This clone was detected only once. The rearrangement joins TRBV6-5 to TRBJ2-7; TRBD2 is a possible D gene (5 bases). Germline CDR1 and CDR2: MNHEY and SVGAGI. This CDR3 contains 15 residues. Trimming cost V 0 bases and J 1 base, with 10 bases left between them. The CDR3 protein is CASSYSASPSYEQYF. For the CDR3, the DNA is TGTGCCAGCAGTTACTCGGCTAGCCCATCCTACGAGCAGTACTTC.

The rearrangement uses TRBV15 and TRBJ2-3; TRBD2 agrees at 7 bases. Germline CDR1 and CDR2: LNHNV and YYDKDF (reference sequence). This CDR3 region has 19 residues. The V segment lost 1 base and the J segment 6 bases; nucleotides outside the gene matches: 19. The DNA for the CDR3 is TGTGCCACCAGCAGAGGAGTCCTAGCGGAGGCAAGGGTGGTGGATACGCAGTATTTT. It is translated as CATSRGVLAEARVVDTQYF.

As regards this clone: Different DNA sequences within this sample yield the same CDR3. CDR3 nucleotide sequence: TGTGCCAGCAGTGAGGTAGCGCGACACACCGGGGAGCTGTTTTTT. This encodes CASSEVARHTGELFF. The chain has TRBV2 and TRBJ2-2, with D possibly being TRBD2 (5 bases). The V and J ends lost 3 bases and 3 bases respectively, with 11 bases between them. Germline CDR1 SNHLY, CDR2 FYNNEI. The CDR3 length is 15 residues.

V is TRBV19 and J is TRBJ2-7; 7 bases agree with TRBD2. Trimming removed 5 bases from V and 2 bases from J; junction bases left unmatched: 9. CDR1 is LNHDA and CDR2 is SQIVND in the germline V gene (reference sequence). This CDR3 is 15 amino acids long. Here the CDR3 reads CASSLPRTSPYEQYF. Here the CDR3 DNA reads TGTGCCAGTAGTCTCCCCAGGACTAGTCCCTACGAGCAGTACTTC.

Comment on this clone: Other DNA sequences in this sample translate to the same CDR3. The V call is TRBV7-2, the J call TRBJ2-5; TRBD2 matches 13 bases. CDR3 length: 15 amino acids. In germline, CDR1 is SGHTA, CDR2 FQGNSA. J gave up 4 bases and V 3 bases, and 2 bases lay outside the gene matches. CDR3 protein: CASSFGLAGAETQYF. CDR3 sequence (DNA): TGTGCCAGCAGCTTCGGACTAGCGGGAGCAGAGACCCAGTACTTC. The full variable domain, rest sourced from reference TRBV7-2 and TRBJ2-5, is GAGVSQSPSNKVTEKGKDVELRCDPISGHTALYWYRQSLGQGLEFLIYFQGNSAPDKSGLPSDRFSAERTGGSVSTLTIQRTQQEDSAVYLCASSFGLAGAETQYFGPGTRLLVL.

The chain has TRBV5-3 and TRBJ2-1; 9 bases map to TRBD2. TRBV5-3 carries the ORF label, with uncertain function. The CDR3 length is 20 residues. Unmatched junction bases numbered 26, after V lost 4 bases and J lost 9 bases. The CDR3 DNA reads as TGTGCCAGAAGCGAGAAAGGGCTAGCGGGCGGGAGGGGCGGAACATTTGAGCAGTTCTTC. Protein sequence: CARSEKGLAGGRGGTFEQFF.

V gene TRBV9 combines with J gene TRBJ2-5; perhaps D is TRBD1 or TRBD2 (6 bases each). The CDR3 covers 17 residues. The V end lost 0 bases, the J end lost 4 bases, and 19 bases lay between the germline ends. The germline CDR1 and CDR2 sequences are SGDLS and YYNGEE. CDR3 sequence (DNA): TGTGCCAGCAGCGTAGATGAGGGGGGCCCGTTAAGAGAGACCCAGTACTTC. Protein product: CASSVDEGGPLRETQYF.

The rearrangement joins TRBV20-1 to TRBJ2-1; D unresolved. The germline V and J ends were trimmed by 0 bases and 13 bases, with 10 bases remaining between them. This CDR3 spans 11 amino acids. Looked up from germline, CDR1 is DFQATT and CDR2 is SNEGSKA (reference sequence). CDR3 sequence reads: CSAREDGPQFF. CDR3 DNA sequence: TGCAGTGCTAGAGAGGACGGCCCACAGTTCTTC.

The V and J genes are TRBV9 and TRBJ1-6; D is unresolved. The germline gives CDR1 SGDLS, CDR2 YYNGEE. The CDR3 is made up of 15 amino acids. V was trimmed by 0 bases and J by 6 bases, leaving 10 bases between them. CDR3 nucleotide sequence: TGTGCCAGCAGCGTAGATCCGGGAGCTAATTCACCCCTCCACTTT. It yields the protein CASSVDPGANSPLHF.

DNA for the CDR3: TGTGCCAGCAGTCTCACAGGGGTTGCGCATCAGCCCCAGCATTTT. Translating it yields CASSLTGVAHQPQHF. The genes are TRBV28 and TRBJ1-5, with 7 bases identical to TRBD1. The CDR3 sequence is 15 residues long. V lost 5 bases to trimming and J lost 5 bases; unmatched junction nucleotides: 9. Germline V gene sequence: CDR1 MDHEN, CDR2 SYDVKM. Full variable domain (outside the CDR3, taken from reference TRBV28 and TRBJ1-5): DVKVTQSSRYLVKRTGEKVFLECVQDMDHENMFWYRQDPGLGLRLIYFSYDVKMKEKGDIPEGYSVSREKKERFSLILESASTNQTSMYLCASSLTGVAHQPQHFGDGTRLSIL.

The rearrangement joins TRBV4-1 to TRBJ1-1; D call uncertain. Trimming cost V 0 bases and J 9 bases, with 17 bases left between them. This CDR3 is built from 15 residues. Germline-derived CDR1 and CDR2 are MGHRA and YSYEKL. The CDR3 here is CASSQDQMGNFKAFF. CDR3 sequence (DNA): TGCGCCAGCAGCCAAGATCAGATGGGGAATTTCAAAGCTTTCTTT.

The rearrangement links TRBV11-2 to TRBJ2-7; a weak D match, TRBD1 (5 bases). The CDR3 is 15 amino acids. From germline, CDR1 is SGHAT and CDR2 FQNNGV. V was clipped by 3 bases and J by 0 bases, with 12 bases between them. The CDR3 loop reads CASSLSDTSSYEQYF. CDR3 in DNA: TGTGCCAGCAGCTTGTCGGACACGAGCTCCTACGAGCAGTACTTC.

CDR3 in DNA: TGCGCCAGCAGCCCCCGGACCCTCGGAGGGGAGCAGTTCTTC. Translating it yields CASSPRTLGGEQFF. V gene TRBV4-1 combines with J gene TRBJ2-1, with a weak D call TRBD2 (6 bases). CDR1 is MGHRA and CDR2 is YSYEKL in the germline V gene. CDR3 length equals 14 residues. Trimming removed 4 bases from V and 10 bases from J, with 17 bases in between.

V usage is TRBV7-9 and J usage is TRBJ2-2; weak D call: TRBD2 (6 bases). Per germline, CDR1 SEHNR and CDR2 FQNEAQ (reference sequence). The CDR3 totals 13 residues. Trimming left V 10 bases short and J 6 bases short, with 15 bases between. The CDR3 sequence is CATRDLGAGELFF. The DNA of the CDR3 is TGTGCCACCCGGGACTTAGGGGCCGGGGAGCTGTTTTTT.

Here the CDR3 reads CASSAGVGSGNTIYF. As DNA, the CDR3 is TGCGCCAGCAGCGCTGGGGTCGGCTCTGGAAACACCATATATTTT. The chain joins TRBV5-1 to TRBJ1-3; no clear D. The length of the CDR3 is 15 residues. Deletions cut 4 bases from V and 0 bases from J, with 11 bases between. Germline values: CDR1 SGHRS, CDR2 YFSETQ.

The J gene is TRBJ2-7, the V gene TRBV2; 7 nucleotides align to TRBD1. Germline V gene data show CDR1 as SNHLY and CDR2 as FYNNEI. CDR3 length: 14 residues. V gave up 7 bases and J gave up 3 bases; unmatched junction bases: 9. DNA for the CDR3: TGTGCCAGCAAGTCCGGGACAGAGTTCTACGAGCAGTACTTC. This translates into CASKSGTEFYEQYF.

The chain links TRBV14 to TRBJ2-1; TRBD2 matches at 8 bases. The V segment lost 0 bases and the J segment 9 bases; nucleotides outside the gene matches: 13. This CDR3 has 17 residues. Germline lookup yields CDR1 SGHDN and CDR2 FVKESK. The CDR3 is CASSQDPGGRPTGEQFF. The CDR3 region has the DNA TGTGCCAGCAGCCAAGACCCCGGCGGGAGGCCCACCGGTGAGCAGTTCTTC.

Only a few counts were recorded for this clone. V and J are TRBV11-2 and TRBJ2-3, with D possibly TRBD1 on 5 matching bases. The V gene lost 0 bases and the J gene lost 10 bases, with 5 bases spanning the gap. The germline gives CDR1 SGHAT, CDR2 FQNNGV. CDR3 length: 11 amino acids. CDR3: CASSLEGPQYF. CDR3 nucleotides: TGTGCCAGCAGCTTAGAGGGGCCGCAGTATTTT.

V and J are TRBV20-1 and TRBJ2-7; 7 bases fit TRBD2. CDR1 and CDR2 (germline): DFQATT, SNEGSKA (reference sequence). After removal of 5 bases from V and 7 bases from J, the junction contained 2 bases not matched to a gene. CDR3 size: 10 residues. The CDR3 nucleotides are TGCAGTGCTGGAGCGGGGGAGCAGTACTTC. It encodes CSAGAGEQYF.

About this clone: At the DNA level, this CDR3 is encoded by other sequences in the same sample as well. The chain uses TRBV5-1 and TRBJ2-2; D perhaps matches TRBD2 (5 bases). V lost 2 bases and J lost 3, with 11 bases in between. CDR1 is SGHRS and CDR2 is YFSETQ in the germline V gene. The CDR3 is 15 residues long. CDR3 sequence reads: CASSLRGKDTGELFF. The CDR3 DNA reads TGCGCCAGCAGCTTACGAGGGAAGGACACCGGGGAGCTGTTTTTT.

The chain links TRBV10-2 to TRBJ2-5; 8 bases fit TRBD1. The CDR3 consists of 14 residues. V gave up 4 bases and J gave up 5 bases; unmatched junction bases: 6. Germline-derived CDR1 and CDR2 are WSHSY and SAAADI. As DNA, the CDR3 is TGCGCCAGCAGTGTACAGGGGGTTGGTGAGACCCAGTACTTC. The encoded protein is CASSVQGVGETQYF.

This sequence joins TRBV5-6 and TRBJ2-1, with D perhaps matching TRBD2 (6 bases). CDR1 and CDR2 from the germline V gene are SGHDT and YYEEEE. The CDR3 totals 16 residues. Trimming took off 4 bases at V and 6 bases at J, with 20 bases between the two ends. The CDR3 loop is CASSIGRSGEFNEQFF. The DNA for the CDR3 is TGTGCCAGCAGCATTGGGCGGTCGGGAGAGTTCAATGAGCAGTTCTTC.